Shown below are 32 T cell receptor beta chains from a single sample sequenced in a study of blood T cell repertoires in COVID-19. This table comes from immunoSEQ multiplex PCR, and its TCRdb copy is limited to in-frame clones, with some not included. The table shows about 230,000 clones, with approximately 90% occurring only once. Sequencing input: peripheral blood. Every receptor here comes from a man aged 50 to 60 with COVID-19, enrolled during active disease.

V gene TRBV19 combines with J gene TRBJ2-1; TRBD1 might be the D (5 bases). This CDR3 contains 14 residues. V was pared by 7 bases and J by 3 bases, with 13 bases between. Germline CDR1 and CDR2: LNHDA and SQIVND (reference sequence). The CDR3 protein is CASKAAGYYNEQFF. For the CDR3, the DNA is TGTGCCAGTAAGGCGGCAGGGTACTACAATGAGCAGTTCTTC.

V gene TRBV19 combines with J gene TRBJ2-1; D unclear. Germline-derived CDR1 and CDR2 are LNHDA and SQIVND (reference sequence). V lost 6 bases and J 7 bases, leaving 10 bases between the germline ends. The CDR3 covers 12 residues. The CDR3 region is CASSQAINEQFF. The CDR3 bases are TGTGCCAGTAGCCAAGCGATTAATGAGCAGTTCTTC.

The DNA of the CDR3 is TGTGCCAGCAGTTCACCGGGACAGGGGACCACTGAAGCTTTCTTT. It specifies CASSSPGQGTTEAFF. The chain has TRBV6-5 and TRBJ1-1, with 10 bases aligning to TRBD1. Germline CDR1 reads MNHEY; CDR2 reads SVGAGI. There are 15 residues in the CDR3. Germline trimming cut 4 bases from V and 4 bases from J; bases unmatched to any gene: 6.

Comment on this clone: At one end, the junction sequence differs from germline, possibly due to a read error. This chain links TRBV7-9 with TRBJ1-2; 9 bases are a match to TRBD1. The V gene's germline CDR1 is SEHNR and CDR2 FQNEAQ (reference sequence). The CDR3 length is 14 residues. CDR3 bases: TGTGCCAGCAGCTTAGAGGGACAGGGATCACGACCGCACTTC. This sequence encodes CASSLEGQGSRPHF.

The V call is TRBV19, the J call TRBJ1-5; D is unresolved. The CDR3 is made up of 15 amino acids. Germline CDR1 LNHDA, CDR2 SQIVND (reference sequence). Deletions cut 5 bases from V and 3 bases from J, with 14 bases between. CDR3 region: CASSFGDGYNQPQHF. CDR3 DNA: TGTGCCAGTAGTTTCGGGGATGGATACAATCAGCCCCAGCATTTT.

V gene TRBV27 combines with J gene TRBJ2-7; D is possibly TRBD2 (5 bases). The CDR3 loop spans 14 amino acids. Germline loops: CDR1 MNHEY, CDR2 SMNVEV (reference sequence). V gave up 6 bases and J gave up 2 bases, with 14 bases separating them. CDR3 nucleotides: TGTGCCAGCAGCCATAGCGAACGGGCCTACGAGCAGTACTTC. Translating gives CASSHSERAYEQYF.

The gene calls are TRBV19 and TRBJ2-7; 8 bases match TRBD1. The junction had 13 bases not matched to a gene; V was cut back by 7 bases and J by 5 bases. The CDR3 has 15 amino acids. CDR1 LNHDA and CDR2 SQIVND come from the germline V gene (reference sequence). The CDR3 sequence: CASNPTGALGNEQYF. As DNA, the CDR3 is TGTGCCAGTAACCCGACAGGGGCCCTGGGCAACGAGCAGTACTTC.

The V and J genes are TRBV18 and TRBJ2-2, with 8 bases that match TRBD2. Germline-derived CDR1 and CDR2 are KGHSH and LQKENI. V trimming: 1 base; J trimming: 1 base; junction bases outside the gene matches: 2. There are 16 residues in the CDR3. CDR3 protein: CASSPLAGRNTGELFF. CDR3 sequence (DNA): TGTGCCAGCTCACCACTAGCGGGAAGGAACACCGGGGAGCTGTTTTTT.

This clone was counted a single time. The chain links TRBV10-1 to TRBJ2-2, with a weak D call TRBD2 (6 bases). V shed 6 bases and J shed 2 bases, with 10 bases lying between them. Per germline, CDR1 WNHNN and CDR2 SYGVQD (reference sequence). The CDR3 consists of 14 residues. In nucleotides, the CDR3 is TGCGCCAGCAGGGCTGGACTAAACACCGGGGAGCTGTTTTTT. Amino acids: CASRAGLNTGELFF.

This sequence joins TRBV6-4 and TRBJ1-4; 9 nucleotides align to TRBD1. The CDR3 runs to 16 residues. Germline V CDR1 and CDR2: MRHNA, SNTAGT. J gave up 6 bases and V 6 bases, and 11 bases lay outside the gene matches. CDR3 bases: TGTGCCAGCAGATCGGGACAGGGTGGTTTGGATGAAAAACTGTTTTTT. It is translated as CASRSGQGGLDEKLFF.

V usage is TRBV4-2 and J usage is TRBJ1-5; a possible D gene is TRBD1 (6 bases). Germline CDR1 and CDR2: LGHNA and YNFKEQ. The ends were cut back, 0 bases at V and 7 bases at J, with 13 bases in the middle. The CDR3 is made up of 15 amino acids. In nucleotides, the CDR3 is TGTGCCAGCAGCCAAGACAGGGGAGCAGGGCAGCCCCAGCATTTT. Its translation is CASSQDRGAGQPQHF.

Worth noting for this clone: The junction and the germline gene differ at one end; a read error may be behind it. This chain uses TRBV10-1 with TRBJ2-7; D call uncertain. CDR3 length equals 12 residues. CDR1 WNHNN and CDR2 SYGVQD come from the germline V gene (reference sequence). CDR3 in amino acids: CASGDTTYEQYF. CDR3 in DNA: TGCGCCAGCGGTGATACAACCTACGAGCAGTACTTC.

This chain joins TRBV7-2 and TRBJ1-2, with D hard to call. V was trimmed by 3 bases and J by 8 bases, leaving 7 bases between them. CDR1 SGHTA and CDR2 FQGNSA come from the germline V gene. The CDR3 loop spans 11 amino acids. The CDR3, as DNA: TGTGCCAGCAGCTTTCTACTGGGCTACACCTTC. Translated: CASSFLLGYTF.

V gene TRBV10-3 combines with J gene TRBJ2-3, with D possibly TRBD1 on 5 matching bases. The CDR3 runs to 12 residues. V gave up 4 bases and J gave up 8 bases, with 10 bases separating them. Germline-derived CDR1 and CDR2 are ENHRY and SYGVKD. CDR3 sequence reads: CAISARDGTQYF. CDR3 nucleotides: TGTGCCATCAGTGCCAGGGATGGTACGCAGTATTTT.

The rearrangement joins TRBV6-5 to TRBJ1-1; the D gene is possibly TRBD1 (6 bases). Germline assignment: CDR1 MNHEY and CDR2 SVGAGI. Trimming removed 2 bases from V and 3 bases from J, with 10 bases in between. The CDR3 totals 14 residues. For the CDR3, the DNA is TGTGCCAGCAGTTACGGGGGCTCAGACACTGAAGCTTTCTTT. This gives the protein CASSYGGSDTEAFF.

This clone has a single count. The V and J genes are TRBV7-8 and TRBJ1-1; tentative D call: TRBD1 (6 bases). Germline V gene lookup returns CDR1 SGHVS and CDR2 FQNEAQ. This CDR3 is 15 amino acids long. V was clipped by 2 bases and J by 2 bases, with 12 bases between them. The CDR3 region has the DNA TGTGCCAGCAGCTTAAGGGACATTAGCAACACTGAAGCTTTCTTT. Translating gives CASSLRDISNTEAFF.

The chain recombines TRBV9 with TRBJ2-3; D perhaps matches TRBD2 (6 bases). CDR3 length: 15 residues. Germline V gene sequence: CDR1 SGDLS, CDR2 YYNGEE. Trimming left V 4 bases short and J 4 bases short, with 16 bases between. CDR3 amino acids: CASSPGERRADTQYF. CDR3 bases: TGTGCCAGCAGCCCCGGGGAGCGGAGGGCAGATACGCAGTATTTT.

The chain couples TRBV25-1 to TRBJ2-1, with 14 positions matching TRBD2. This CDR3 region has 16 residues. Trimming at V came to 4 bases and at J to 5 bases, leaving 4 bases not matched to a gene. The V gene's germline CDR1 is MGHDK and CDR2 SYGVNS. The CDR3 nucleotides are TGTGCCAGCAGTGGACTAGCGGGAGGGAGGGACAATGAGCAGTTCTTC. It specifies CASSGLAGGRDNEQFF.

This sequence joins TRBV2 and TRBJ1-1; possible D gene TRBD1, 5 bases. The germline V gene has CDR1 SNHLY and CDR2 FYNNEI. This CDR3 region has 14 residues. V was trimmed by 0 bases and J by 5 bases, leaving 10 bases between them. The CDR3: CASSEAQGYTEAFF. Here the CDR3 DNA reads TGTGCCAGCAGTGAAGCTCAGGGATATACTGAAGCTTTCTTT.

The genes are TRBV3-1 (or the pseudogene TRBV3-2) and TRBJ2-7; 7 bases fit TRBD1. From germline, CDR1 is LGHDT and CDR2 YNNKEL (reference sequence). This CDR3 is 13 amino acids long. V shed 2 bases and J 5 bases; nucleotides not matched to a gene: 3. CDR3 sequence (DNA): TGTGCCAGCAGCCAAATTGACAGGGACGAGCAGTACTTC. Its translation: CASSQIDRDEQYF.

The rearrangement uses TRBV19 and TRBJ1-1; D possibly corresponds to TRBD1 (6 bases). Trimming pared 4 bases from V and 1 base from J, leaving 10 bases between. Per germline, CDR1 LNHDA and CDR2 SQIVND (reference sequence). The CDR3 totals 14 residues. The CDR3 nucleotides read TGTGCCAGTAGTAACCGGGACACGAACACTGAAGCTTTCTTT. Its protein product is CASSNRDTNTEAFF.

Here the CDR3 DNA reads TGTGCCATCAGGGCAGGGGTGGACAATCAGCCCCAGCATTTT. This gives the protein CAIRAGVDNQPQHF. The chain carries TRBV10-3 and TRBJ1-5; a possible D gene is TRBD1 (6 bases). V was trimmed by 6 bases and J by 3 bases, leaving 12 bases between them. This CDR3 is 14 amino acids long. Germline CDR1 reads ENHRY; CDR2 reads SYGVKD.

This chain uses TRBV5-1 with TRBJ2-6; 9 nucleotides agree with TRBD1. The CDR3 has 21 amino acids. Unmatched junction bases numbered 17, after V lost 4 bases and J lost 0 bases. Germline V gene data show CDR1 as SGHRS and CDR2 as YFSETQ. The CDR3 region has the DNA TGCGCCAGCAGCACCCCCTCGATACCGGGACAGGGATTCTCTGGGGCCAACGTCCTGACTTTC. This encodes CASSTPSIPGQGFSGANVLTF.

The chain recombines TRBV19 with TRBJ2-7, with TRBD2 identical over 14 bases. The CDR3 runs to 18 residues. Trimming at V came to 3 bases and at J to 3 bases, leaving 10 bases not matched to a gene. Germline values: CDR1 LNHDA, CDR2 SQIVND (reference sequence). CDR3 DNA: TGTGCCAGTAGTATTGCCCGACTAGCGGGAGGGCCGGTCTACGAGCAGTACTTC. Translated, it gives CASSIARLAGGPVYEQYF.

The chain combines TRBV5-6 with TRBJ1-2, with D possibly TRBD1 on 5 matching bases. Trimming stripped 5 bases from V and 0 bases from J, with 8 bases between. The germline V gene encodes CDR1 SGHDT and CDR2 YYEEEE. CDR3 length: 13 amino acids. This CDR3 is CASRRGTNYGYTF. The CDR3, as DNA: TGTGCCAGCAGGCGGGGCACTAACTATGGCTACACCTTC. Using reference TRBV5-6 and TRBJ1-2 for the parts outside the CDR3, the full variable domain is DAGVTQSPTHLIKTRGQQVTLRCSPKSGHDTVSWYQQALGQGPQFIFQYYEEEERQRGNFPDRFSGHQFPNYSSELNVNALLLGDSALYLCASRRGTNYGYTFGSGTRLTVV.

The V gene is TRBV18, the J gene TRBJ2-3; unclear D gene. The CDR3 is made up of 12 amino acids. Trimming cost V 6 bases and J 6 bases, with 10 bases left between them. Germline lookup yields CDR1 KGHSH and CDR2 LQKENI. The CDR3 is CASSDMRDTQYF. CDR3 in DNA: TGTGCCAGCTCCGATATGCGGGATACGCAGTATTTT.

The genes are TRBV24-1 and TRBJ2-2, with TRBD1 matching over 7 bases. Germline-derived CDR1 and CDR2 are KGHDR and SFDVKD. J gave up 1 base and V 4 bases, and 5 bases lay outside the gene matches. This CDR3 is built from 16 residues. Here the CDR3 reads CATSDLGQENTGELFF. The DNA for the CDR3 is TGTGCCACCAGTGACCTCGGACAGGAGAACACCGGGGAGCTGTTTTTT.

V usage is TRBV4-1 and J usage is TRBJ1-1; TRBD1 might be the D (6 bases). The CDR3 is 16 amino acids. Trimming removed 2 bases at V and 6 bases at J, with 19 bases between. Looked up from germline, CDR1 is MGHRA and CDR2 is YSYEKL. The CDR3 DNA is TGCGCCAGCAGCCAAATCCAGGAGGGGGGGTCGGCTGAAGCTTTCTTT. Translating gives CASSQIQEGGSAEAFF.

V usage is TRBV19 and J usage is TRBJ1-1; D not certain. Germline V gene lookup returns CDR1 LNHDA and CDR2 SQIVND (reference sequence). V lost 6 bases and J 0 bases, leaving 11 bases between the germline ends. This CDR3 region has 14 residues. CDR3 amino acids: CASRTREMNTEAFF. As DNA, the CDR3 is TGTGCCAGTAGAACCCGGGAAATGAACACTGAAGCTTTCTTT.

This rearrangement joins TRBV12-3 or TRBV12-4 to TRBJ1-2, with D perhaps TRBD1 (6 bases). Trimming shortened V by 2 bases and J by 8 bases, and 9 bases separated the two germline ends. CDR3 length: 12 amino acids. The CDR3 protein is CASSLSGVGYTF. The CDR3 DNA is TGTGCCAGCAGTTTATCAGGGGTGGGCTACACCTTC.

The CDR3 DNA reads TGTGCCAGCAGCCAGACAGGGAAGGTCTATGGCTACACCTTC. It yields the protein CASSQTGKVYGYTF. The chain uses TRBV5-4 and TRBJ1-2; 7 bases line up with TRBD1. The CDR3 runs 14 residues. With 4 bases clipped from V and 4 bases from J, the junction kept 7 bases outside the gene matches. CDR1 is SGHNT and CDR2 is YYREEE in the germline V gene (reference sequence).

This chain links TRBV18 with TRBJ2-1, with 7 bases identical to TRBD1. Germline-derived CDR1 and CDR2 are KGHSH and LQKENI. The CDR3 consists of 17 residues. With V trimmed by 3 bases and J by 0 bases, 8 bases remained unmatched. CDR3 sequence: CASSPPTGLSSYNEQFF. CDR3 DNA: TGTGCCAGCTCACCCCCGACAGGGCTGAGCTCCTACAATGAGCAGTTCTTC. Combining the CDR3 with reference TRBV18 and TRBJ2-1 gives the whole variable domain NAGVMQNPRHLVRRRGQEARLRCSPMKGHSHVYWYRQLPEEGLKFMVYLQKENIIDESGMPKERFSAEFPKEGPSILRIQQVVRGDSAAYFCASSPPTGLSSYNEQFFGPGTRLTVL.